Given below is one TCR beta chain in context. The sample has other DNA sequences that encode this CDR3 too. This record belongs to a study of blood T cell repertoires in COVID-19. Across the whole study: Spain, Italy and the United States supplied samples that represented acute and convalescent COVID-19. T cells, B-cell-depleted T cells, or PBMCs provided the cDNA or gDNA that served as material.

In germline, CDR1 is SNHLY, CDR2 FYNNEI. The CDR3 is made up of 14 amino acids. Trimming took 4 bases from V and 2 from J, leaving 9 bases between them. Within 2 weeks of study entry, exposed participants had contacted a PCR-confirmed or clinician-diagnosed COVID-19 case. Source study methods: Reference gene primer amplification gave estimated nucleated cell counts. Clones were read by immunoSEQ multiplex PCR, and TCRdb kept only the in-frame ones, dropping some. Clonal size and the V and J genes are those of that table, whereas D and trimming came from the DNA. The sample carries about 200,000 clones, about 83% recorded once.

Sequenced sample: PBMCs or T cells enriched from blood (not recorded which). This receptor was obtained from a woman in her 30s who had been exposed to COVID-19. The chain uses TRBV2 and TRBJ1-5; maybe TRBD1 (6 bases). CDR3 region: CASSVSGGNQPQHF. CDR3 coding DNA: TGTGCCAGCAGTGTTTCAGGGGGCAATCAGCCCCAGCATTTT.